The TCR beta chain under discussion was sequenced for a study of T cells of healthy individuals. This clonotype has a handful of counts. The CDR3 contains 19 residues. V dropped 1 base and J dropped 1; count of bases not matched to a gene: 9. TCRdb redid the calling of the 5' RACE reads with MiXCR, one entry per CDR3 protein. The profile shows roughly 87,000 distinct CDR3 sequences, 15% to 20% of them singletons. The TCR sequence derives from a human donor in good health. The chain carries TRBV23-1 and TRBJ1-6, with 8 bases aligning to TRBD1. TRBV23-1 is an ORF for which the function is uncertain. The CDR3 DNA follows: TGCGCCAGCAGTCAATACGAATGTCGACAGGGGTCCTATAATTCACCCCTCCACTTT. It yields the protein CASSQYECRQGSYNSPLHF.